This entry lists 28 T cell receptor beta chains sequenced from one sample in a study of blood T cell repertoires in COVID-19. Libraries were prepared by immunoSEQ multiplex PCR; TCRdb keeps only in-frame clonotypes and omits some of them. The sample has about 200,000 clones; 80% to 90% are singletons. Sequencing was done on a sample of PBMCs or T cells enriched from blood (not recorded which). These receptors were taken from a woman aged 35 to 49 with acute COVID-19.

This clone is a singleton in its sample. The chain has TRBV18 and TRBJ2-1, with 7 bases identical to TRBD1. The ends lost 2 bases at V and 10 bases at J; junction bases unmatched: 14. The CDR3 runs to 16 residues. Per germline, CDR1 KGHSH and CDR2 LQKENI. The CDR3 is CASSPETGILEGEQFF. CDR3 nucleotide sequence: TGTGCCAGCTCACCAGAGACAGGGATCTTAGAGGGGGAGCAGTTCTTC. Full variable domain (rest looked up from reference TRBV18 and TRBJ2-1): NAGVMQNPRHLVRRRGQEARLRCSPMKGHSHVYWYRQLPEEGLKFMVYLQKENIIDESGMPKERFSAEFPKEGPSILRIQQVVRGDSAAYFCASSPETGILEGEQFFGPGTRLTVL.

The chain couples TRBV7-6 to TRBJ1-1; the D gene is possibly TRBD1 (5 bases). Germline V gene lookup returns CDR1 SGHVS and CDR2 FNYEAQ. The V gene lost 5 bases and the J gene lost 2 bases, with 18 bases spanning the gap. The CDR3 runs 16 residues. The CDR3 region is CASSLFSRGGNTEAFF. CDR3 in DNA: TGTGCCAGCAGCCTCTTTTCTAGGGGAGGTAACACTGAAGCTTTCTTT.

J is TRBJ2-7 and V is TRBV11-3, with D possibly matching TRBD1 (6 bases). The V and J ends lost 0 bases and 3 bases respectively, with 9 bases between them. The CDR3 runs 14 residues. Germline CDR1 SGHNT, CDR2 YENEEA. CDR3 in amino acids: CASSLEGRGYEQYF. CDR3 DNA sequence: TGTGCCAGCAGCTTAGAAGGCAGGGGCTACGAGCAGTACTTC.

This clone was observed a single time. The chain couples TRBV28 to TRBJ2-1; 9 nucleotides align to TRBD1. The CDR3 consists of 17 residues. In germline, CDR1 is MDHEN, CDR2 SYDVKM. J was trimmed by 8 bases and V by 6 bases; bases with no gene match: 17. DNA of the CDR3: TGTGCCAGCAGACCGACCCCTGGGACAGGGCGGGCCTATGAGCAGTTCTTC. Its translation: CASRPTPGTGRAYEQFF.

The CDR3 is CASSPEPRQLQQPQHF. CDR3 DNA: TGTGCCAGCTCACCAGAGCCGCGACAACTGCAACAGCCCCAGCATTTT. The chain uses TRBV18 and TRBJ1-5; D ambiguous. Trimming cost V 2 bases and J 7 bases, with 18 bases left between them. The CDR3 covers 16 residues. The V gene's germline CDR1 is KGHSH and CDR2 LQKENI. Drawing the rest from reference TRBV18 and TRBJ1-5, the complete variable domain is NAGVMQNPRHLVRRRGQEARLRCSPMKGHSHVYWYRQLPEEGLKFMVYLQKENIIDESGMPKERFSAEFPKEGPSILRIQQVVRGDSAAYFCASSPEPRQLQQPQHFGDGTRLSIL.

J is TRBJ2-3 and V is TRBV7-9, with TRBD2 matching over 7 bases. CDR3 size: 15 residues. The V and J ends lost 9 bases and 0 bases, in that order; junction bases with no gene match: 9. CDR1 is SEHNR and CDR2 is FQNEAQ in the germline V gene (reference sequence). CDR3 sequence reads: CASQAGLSSTDTQYF. The CDR3 region has the DNA TGTGCCAGTCAAGCGGGACTATCTAGCACAGATACGCAGTATTTT.

This clone was observed a single time. V is TRBV11-1 and J is TRBJ1-1, with a tentative D call TRBD1 (5 bases). This CDR3 is 16 amino acids long. Germline V gives CDR1 SGHAT, CDR2 FQDESV (reference sequence). The germline V and J ends were trimmed by 5 bases and 4 bases, with 20 bases remaining between them. As DNA, the CDR3 is TGTGCCAGCAGCCATAACCTCCTCAGGGTGGGCACTGAAGCTTTCTTT. This sequence encodes CASSHNLLRVGTEAFF.

Regarding this clone: Sequence at one end of the junction differs from germline and may be a read error. The chain combines TRBV7-9 with TRBJ2-1, with D perhaps matching TRBD2 (6 bases). The CDR3 loop spans 14 amino acids. Germline values: CDR1 SEHNR, CDR2 FQNEAQ (reference sequence). CDR3 sequence (DNA): TGTGCCAGTAGCACCACTTCTACTACGGGAGTCTGGGTCTTC. This codes for CASSTTSTTGVWVF.

Of note for this clone: Different DNA sequences within this sample yield the same CDR3. This chain joins TRBV5-1 and TRBJ2-3; 9 bases match TRBD2. CDR3 length equals 14 residues. The V and J ends lost 1 base and 3 bases, in that order; junction bases with no gene match: 0. Per the germline V gene, CDR1 is SGHRS and CDR2 is YFSETQ. The CDR3 spells CASSLTSGTDTQYF. CDR3 nucleotides: TGCGCCAGCAGCTTGACTAGCGGGACAGATACGCAGTATTTT.

The chain couples TRBV7-2 to TRBJ2-7; no clear D. Germline V gene sequence: CDR1 SGHTA, CDR2 FQGNSA. The V end was cut by 1 base, the J end by 5 bases, with 15 bases between. The CDR3 contains 15 residues. This CDR3 is CASSLGDYPRDEQYF. The CDR3 nucleotides read TGTGCCAGCAGCTTAGGCGATTATCCACGGGACGAGCAGTACTTC.

The gene calls are TRBV28 and TRBJ1-5; 7 bases are a match to TRBD1. Germline CDR1 is MDHEN and CDR2 is SYDVKM. After removal of 8 bases from V and 11 bases from J, the junction contained 9 bases not matched to a gene. CDR3 size: 12 residues. CDR3 coding DNA: TGTGCCAGCGGGACAGACCTTAGGGCCCAGCATTTT. Translating gives CASGTDLRAQHF.

The V and J genes are TRBV12-3 or TRBV12-4 and TRBJ2-2; no clear D gene. The ends were cut back, 7 bases at V and 3 bases at J, with 9 bases in the middle. The CDR3 is 13 amino acids. The CDR3 here is CASTNQYTGELFF. The CDR3 nucleotides are TGTGCCAGCACCAACCAGTACACCGGGGAGCTGTTTTTT.

V and J are TRBV4-2 and TRBJ2-3; 11 nucleotides align to TRBD2. The V gene end was trimmed by 3 bases and the J gene end by 5 bases; junction bases not matched to a gene: 7. Germline loops: CDR1 LGHNA, CDR2 YNFKEQ. This CDR3 region has 16 residues. The CDR3 DNA reads as TGTGCCAGCAGCCAGGGCGTAGCGGGAGGGCAAGATACGCAGTATTTT. Translating it yields CASSQGVAGGQDTQYF.

This chain connects TRBV6-6 to TRBJ2-7, with 7 bases aligning to TRBD2. Trimming cost V 8 bases and J 2 bases; bases outside gene matches: 12. Germline V gene data show CDR1 as MNHNY and CDR2 as SVGAGI (reference sequence). This CDR3 spans 15 amino acids. CDR3 in DNA: TGTGCCAGCCACGGGACGGGAGGTTCAGCCTACGAGCAGTACTTC. Translation: CASHGTGGSAYEQYF.

In this sample, this clone turned up once. V and J are TRBV7-9 and TRBJ1-2, with unresolved D. The CDR3 is 15 amino acids. From germline, CDR1 is SEHNR and CDR2 FQNEAQ (reference sequence). Deletions cut 1 base from V and 2 bases from J, with 11 bases between. The DNA for the CDR3 is TGTGCCAGCAGCTTAGTCCCGGGTCTGAACTATGGCTACACCTTC. It yields the protein CASSLVPGLNYGYTF.

V is TRBV6-6 and J is TRBJ1-6; no clear D. CDR3 length: 16 amino acids. V was trimmed by 0 bases and J by 5 bases, leaving 11 bases between them. The germline gives CDR1 MNHNY, CDR2 SVGAGI (reference sequence). CDR3 nucleotides: TGTGCCAGCAGTTACTCGACGGGATTGGATAATTCACCCCTCCACTTT. Translation: CASSYSTGLDNSPLHF.

CDR3 DNA sequence: TGCGCCAGCAGCCCCCACCCGCTAGCGGGAGGTCACAATGAGCAGTTCTTC. Protein sequence: CASSPHPLAGGHNEQFF. This chain links TRBV4-1 with TRBJ2-1; TRBD2 aligns across 11 bases. Germline loops: CDR1 MGHRA, CDR2 YSYEKL. Trimming took 4 bases from V and 5 from J; bases not matched to a gene: 10. This CDR3 is built from 17 residues.

In this sample, this clone turned up once. This sequence joins TRBV28 and TRBJ1-2, with 11 bases fitting TRBD1. CDR1 is MDHEN and CDR2 is SYDVKM in the germline V gene. With 5 bases clipped from V and 7 bases from J, the junction kept 6 bases outside the gene matches. This CDR3 comprises 14 residues. The CDR3, as DNA: TGTGCCAGCAGTGGAGGACAGGGGGCGGGTGGCTACACCTTC. Protein product: CASSGGQGAGGYTF.

The genes are TRBV7-9 and TRBJ2-5; a possible D gene is TRBD1 (5 bases). Germline CDR1 is SEHNR and CDR2 is FQNEAQ (reference sequence). This CDR3 spans 16 amino acids. V lost 5 bases and J lost 1, with 17 bases in between. The CDR3 DNA follows: TGTGCCAGCAGCCGCCGTGGGGTGGGGCTCCAAGAGACCCAGTACTTC. As protein: CASSRRGVGLQETQYF.

The chain's CDR3 is CASSLSGETQYF. CDR3 DNA: TGTGCCAGCAGCTTATCCGGAGAGACCCAGTACTTC. The V and J genes are TRBV5-4 and TRBJ2-5; D gene ambiguous. Trimming left V 2 bases short and J 4 bases short, with 6 bases between. The germline gives CDR1 SGHNT, CDR2 YYREEE (reference sequence). The CDR3 is 12 residues long.

The sample holds one count of this clone. V gene TRBV28 combines with J gene TRBJ1-1; D unresolved. Germline V gives CDR1 MDHEN, CDR2 SYDVKM. V dropped 7 bases and J dropped 3 bases, with 9 bases sitting between them. The CDR3 spans 12 residues. The DNA of the CDR3 is TGTGCCAGCACTCGGGGATACACTGAAGCTTTCTTT. Its translation: CASTRGYTEAFF.

The chain employs TRBV28 and TRBJ1-3, with D unclear. Germline assignment: CDR1 MDHEN and CDR2 SYDVKM. The CDR3 covers 15 residues. Trimming removed 1 base at V and 5 bases at J, with 12 bases between. The chain's CDR3 is CASSLSGVYRNTIYF. The CDR3 nucleotides read TGTGCCAGCAGTTTATCCGGGGTCTATAGAAACACCATATATTTT.

The chain uses TRBV28 and TRBJ1-4; D gene ambiguous. The V gene's germline CDR1 is MDHEN and CDR2 SYDVKM. V shed 6 bases and J shed 1 base, with 9 bases lying between them. The CDR3 runs to 14 residues. CDR3 sequence (DNA): TGTGCCAGCAGACCGACGGGAACTAATGAAAAACTGTTTTTT. It codes for CASRPTGTNEKLFF.

This clone was observed once. The chain employs TRBV5-6 and TRBJ1-1; TRBD1 aligns across 8 bases. V was pared by 2 bases and J by 5 bases, with 2 bases of the junction left unmatched. Germline V gene lookup returns CDR1 SGHDT and CDR2 YYEEEE. This CDR3 spans 13 amino acids. CDR3 nucleotide sequence: TGTGCCAGCAGCTTATACAGGGGGACTGAAGCTTTCTTT. Its protein is CASSLYRGTEAFF. Using reference TRBV5-6 and TRBJ1-1 for the parts outside the CDR3, the full variable domain is DAGVTQSPTHLIKTRGQQVTLRCSPKSGHDTVSWYQQALGQGPQFIFQYYEEEERQRGNFPDRFSGHQFPNYSSELNVNALLLGDSALYLCASSLYRGTEAFFGQGTRLTVV.

This rearrangement joins TRBV7-9 to TRBJ2-7, with 9 bases identical to TRBD2. V lost 5 bases and J lost 2; bases outside the gene matches: 10. CDR1 SEHNR and CDR2 FQNEAQ come from the germline V gene (reference sequence). This CDR3 spans 16 amino acids. The CDR3 here is CASSIAGGSSPYEQYF. In DNA, the CDR3 is TGTGCCAGCAGCATCGCGGGGGGGAGCTCCCCCTACGAGCAGTACTTC.

This clone has more than one count but fewer than ten. This chain connects TRBV7-6 to TRBJ2-3; TRBD2 is a possible D gene (5 bases). Looked up from germline, CDR1 is SGHVS and CDR2 is FNYEAQ. V lost 1 base and J lost 2, with 10 bases in between. The CDR3 has 15 amino acids. The CDR3 loop is CASSLDSRATDTQYF. The CDR3 DNA reads as TGTGCCAGCAGCTTAGATTCGCGGGCCACAGATACGCAGTATTTT. Using reference TRBV7-6 and TRBJ2-3 for the parts outside the CDR3, the full variable domain is GAGVSQSPRYKVTKRGQDVALRCDPISGHVSLYWYRQALGQGPEFLTYFNYEAQQDKSGLPNDRFSAERPEGSISTLTIQRTEQRDSAMYRCASSLDSRATDTQYFGPGTRLTVL.

The DNA for the CDR3 is TGTGCCAGCAGAAAGCGGGAGACATACAATGAGCAGTTCTTC. Protein: CASRKRETYNEQFF. The chain combines TRBV27 with TRBJ2-1, with 8 bases matching TRBD2. V gave up 6 bases and J gave up 4 bases; unmatched junction bases: 5. The V gene's germline CDR1 is MNHEY and CDR2 SMNVEV (reference sequence). The CDR3 loop spans 14 amino acids.

The CDR3 DNA reads as TGTGCCAGCAGTGAAGGGAGCGGGAATATCTACGAGCAGTACTTC. Protein: CASSEGSGNIYEQYF. The chain uses TRBV6-1 and TRBJ2-7, with 7 bases fitting TRBD2. Per the germline V gene, CDR1 is MNHNS and CDR2 is SASEGT. This CDR3 spans 15 amino acids. V dropped 1 base and J dropped 3; count of bases not matched to a gene: 6.